This T cell receptor beta chain comes out of a study of blood T cell repertoires in COVID-19. As for the study in general: Sources were T cells, B-cell-depleted T cells, or PBMCs; the material itself was cDNA or gDNA.

The assay was immunoSEQ multiplex PCR, and TCRdb's table has in-frame clones only and misses some. This sample has some 59,000 clones, with roughly 79% found just once. Germline V gene lookup returns CDR1 MNHEY and CDR2 SMNVEV (reference sequence). J gave up 7 bases and V 5 bases, and 7 bases lay outside the gene matches. This CDR3 comprises 13 residues. With regard to this clone: The same CDR3 arises from other DNA sequences in this sample as well.

Sequenced input: peripheral blood. The chain combines TRBV27 with TRBJ1-2, with 7 bases identical to TRBD1. The sequence derives from a woman in her fifties or sixties with acute or convalescent COVID-19. The CDR3 DNA reads TGTGCCAGCAGTCCAAACAGGGGAGGTGGCTACACCTTC. Translated, it gives CASSPNRGGGYTF.